A single count supports the clone carrying this T cell receptor (beta chain). The source of the sample is a study of blood T cell repertoires in COVID-19. Trimming removed 1 base at V and 3 bases at J, with 8 bases between. Germline CDR1 is SGHDT and CDR2 is YYEEEE. CDR3 length: 14 residues. The assay was immunoSEQ multiplex PCR, and TCRdb's table has in-frame clones only and misses some. The sample yields about 320,000 clones, 85% seen once. The sample consisted of PBMCs or T cells enriched from blood (not recorded which). The sequence derives from a woman aged 30 to 39 who had been exposed to COVID-19. V gene TRBV5-6 combines with J gene TRBJ1-5; unclear D gene. CDR3 nucleotides: TGTGCCAGCAGCTTGAATGGCCTCAATCAGCCCCAGCATTTT. It translates to CASSLNGLNQPQHF.